This section outlines one T cell receptor (beta chain) sequence together with its context. The CDR3 spans 12 residues. Per the germline V gene, CDR1 is SGHRS and CDR2 is YFSETQ. Trimming removed 1 base at V and 7 bases at J, with 5 bases between. This record comes from a study of blood T cell repertoires in COVID-19. Here immunoSEQ multiplex PCR was the method, and the copy in TCRdb shows in-frame clones only, minus some. The sample shows around 230,000 clones, approximately 90% of them seen only once. The sequence was obtained from a woman aged 35 to 49 with acute COVID-19. The gene calls are TRBV5-1 and TRBJ1-4; the D gene is possibly TRBD1 (5 bases). Sequenced: PBMCs or T cells enriched from blood (not recorded which). For the CDR3, the DNA is TGCGCCAGCAGCTTGACAGGTGAAAAACTGTTTTTT. Protein product: CASSLTGEKLFF.